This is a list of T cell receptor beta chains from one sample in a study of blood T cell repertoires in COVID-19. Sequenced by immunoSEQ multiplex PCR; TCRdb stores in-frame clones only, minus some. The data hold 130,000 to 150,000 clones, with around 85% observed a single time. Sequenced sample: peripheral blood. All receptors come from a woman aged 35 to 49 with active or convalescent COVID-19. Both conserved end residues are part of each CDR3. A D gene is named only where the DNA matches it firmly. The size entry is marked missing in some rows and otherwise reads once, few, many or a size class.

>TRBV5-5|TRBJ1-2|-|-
CASSLAGERNGYTF
TGTGCCAGCAGCTTGGCCGGGGAGAGGAATGGCTACACCTTC
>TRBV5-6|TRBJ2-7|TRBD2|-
CAGKTSGSYEQYF
TGTGCTGGGAAGACTAGCGGGTCCTACGAGCAGTACTTC
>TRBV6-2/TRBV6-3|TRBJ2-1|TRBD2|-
CASSPLAGGRNEQFF
TGTGCCAGCAGTCCCCTAGCGGGAGGAAGGAATGAGCAGTTCTTC
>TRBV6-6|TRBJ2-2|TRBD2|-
CASTLAGVGTGELFF
TGTGCCAGCACGTTAGCGGGAGTTGGCACCGGGGAGCTGTTTTTT
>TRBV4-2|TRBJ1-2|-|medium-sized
CASSQGQWGYTF
TGTGCCAGCAGCCAAGGACAGTGGGGCTACACCTTC
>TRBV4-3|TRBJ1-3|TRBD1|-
CASSQYLRDSSGNTIYF
TGCGCCAGCAGCCAGTACCTTCGGGACAGCTCTGGAAACACCATATATTTT
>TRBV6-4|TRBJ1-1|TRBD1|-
CAPPGQGDPPDTEAFF
TGTGCCCCTCCGGGACAGGGGGACCCCCCGGACACTGAAGCTTTCTTT
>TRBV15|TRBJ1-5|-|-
CATSRGGKAQPQHF
TGTGCCACCAGCAGAGGGGGCAAGGCACAGCCCCAGCATTTT
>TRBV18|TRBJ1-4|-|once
CASSQNGLDEKLFF
TGTGCCAGCTCCCAAAACGGACTGGATGAAAAACTGTTTTTT
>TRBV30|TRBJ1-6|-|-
CAWTPGVRGPLHF
TGTGCCTGGACTCCGGGCGTAAGGGGTCCCCTCCACTTT
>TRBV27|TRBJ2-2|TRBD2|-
CASSPAGGRRTGELFF
TGTGCCAGCAGCCCTGCCGGGGGGAGGCGCACCGGGGAGCTGTTTTTT
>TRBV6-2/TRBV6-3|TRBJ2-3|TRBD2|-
CASSPSTSGTDTQYF
TGTGCCAGCAGCCCCTCGACTAGCGGCACAGATACGCAGTATTTT
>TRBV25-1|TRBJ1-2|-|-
CASSDPGGTNYGYTF
TGTGCCAGCAGTGACCCAGGAGGGACCAACTATGGCTACACCTTC